Below, one TCR beta chain is given with its context. This sample was taken from a study of blood T cell repertoires in COVID-19. Study-level information: Researchers got acute and convalescent COVID-19 samples from the United States, Italy and Spain. PBMCs, B-cell-depleted T cells, or T cells provided the cDNA or gDNA that made up the material.

The germline CDR1 and CDR2 sequences are SGHDT and YYEEEE. The V gene lost 2 bases and the J gene lost 1 base, with 16 bases spanning the gap. The CDR3 covers 18 residues. Original processing methods: Estimation of nucleated cell counts was performed using reference gene primer amplification. Sequenced by immunoSEQ multiplex PCR; TCRdb stores in-frame clones only, minus some. For V, J and clone size, that table is used; D and trimming come from the DNA. Here the sample spans around 190,000 clones, around 80% being singletons. Material: peripheral blood. The chain uses TRBV5-6 and TRBJ2-6, with D possibly being TRBD1 (5 bases). The clonotype comes from a human donor in a cohort sampled during active COVID-19. CDR3 residues: CASSFGQGSRSGANVLTF. CDR3 DNA sequence: TGTGCCAGCAGCTTTGGTCAGGGTTCTAGGTCTGGGGCCAACGTCCTGACTTTC.